These 22 T cell receptor beta chains were all obtained from the same sample, sequenced in a study of blood T cell repertoires in COVID-19. TCRdb keeps only in-frame clones here, not all; method: immunoSEQ multiplex PCR. The sample holds roughly 200,000 clones, 86% seen once. The sample consisted of PBMCs or T cells enriched from blood (not recorded which). Receptor source: a woman under 40 who had been exposed to COVID-19.

The rearrangement joins TRBV19 to TRBJ1-1; TRBD1 might be the D (5 bases). The CDR3 runs 16 residues. CDR1 LNHDA and CDR2 SQIVND come from the germline V gene (reference sequence). V lost 3 bases, J lost 0 bases, and 14 bases lay in between. The CDR3 reads CASSMPEEGMNTEAFF. In nucleotides, the CDR3 is TGTGCCAGTAGTATGCCCGAGGAGGGGATGAACACTGAAGCTTTCTTT.

The DNA of the CDR3 is TGTGCCAGCAGCCCGGGACTAGCGGGGTCGGGGGGTTCGGAGACCCAGTACTTC. Translating gives CASSPGLAGSGGSETQYF. The chain combines TRBV7-8 with TRBJ2-5; 13 nucleotides match TRBD2. The CDR3 is 18 residues long. In germline, CDR1 is SGHVS, CDR2 FQNEAQ. Germline trimming cut 5 bases from V and 5 bases from J; bases unmatched to any gene: 14.

The CDR3 loop is CATSQGSEQFF. Written as DNA, the CDR3 is TGTGCCACCTCACAGGGTTCTGAGCAGTTCTTC. This rearrangement joins TRBV7-9 to TRBJ2-1; D might be TRBD1 (6 bases). CDR3 length: 11 residues. CDR1 is SEHNR and CDR2 is FQNEAQ in the germline V gene (reference sequence). Trimming took off 10 bases at V and 9 bases at J, with 13 bases between the two ends.

This chain links TRBV25-1 with TRBJ1-5, with no clear D. This CDR3 comprises 15 residues. Germline V CDR1 and CDR2: MGHDK, SYGVNS. Trimming cost V 10 bases and J 1 base, with 17 bases left between them. The CDR3: CATSGSGRSNQPQHF. Here the CDR3 DNA reads TGTGCCACCTCTGGGAGCGGGAGGAGCAATCAGCCCCAGCATTTT.

In nucleotides, the CDR3 is TGTGCCACCAGTGCGCCAGGGGCTGGGACCCAGTACTTC. Protein sequence: CATSAPGAGTQYF. The chain is built from TRBV24-1 and TRBJ2-5; TRBD1 is a possible D gene (6 bases). This CDR3 contains 13 residues. Trimming removed 5 bases from V and 7 bases from J, with 13 bases in between. Germline lookup yields CDR1 KGHDR and CDR2 SFDVKD.

The CDR3 here is CASSPWWAGDNEQFF. CDR3 in DNA: TGTGCCAGCAGTCCCTGGTGGGCCGGGGACAATGAGCAGTTCTTC. V gene TRBV27 combines with J gene TRBJ2-1, with D perhaps matching TRBD2 (5 bases). Germline V lookup: CDR1 MNHEY, CDR2 SMNVEV (reference sequence). The CDR3 spans 15 residues. The germline V and J ends were trimmed by 5 bases and 5 bases, with 16 bases remaining between them.

CDR3: CASSLPVTDTQYF. The CDR3 DNA follows: TGTGCCAGCAGCTTACCAGTCACAGATACGCAGTATTTT. The V gene is TRBV11-2, the J gene TRBJ2-3; D remains ambiguous. CDR3 length: 13 amino acids. V lost 2 bases, J lost 2 bases, and 5 bases lay in between. Germline loops: CDR1 SGHAT, CDR2 FQNNGV.

The genes are TRBV5-1 and TRBJ2-6; D ambiguous. Germline V gene data show CDR1 as SGHRS and CDR2 as YFSETQ. The CDR3 consists of 14 residues. The germline V and J ends were trimmed by 2 bases and 3 bases, with 6 bases remaining between them. CDR3 protein: CASSLEIGANVLTF. CDR3 coding DNA: TGCGCCAGCAGCTTAGAGATTGGGGCCAACGTCCTGACTTTC.

The chain recombines TRBV18 with TRBJ1-5; no definite D call. Trimming took off 1 base at V and 0 bases at J, with 7 bases between the two ends. CDR1 KGHSH and CDR2 LQKENI come from the germline V gene. This CDR3 spans 15 amino acids. Here the CDR3 DNA reads TGTGCCAGCTCACCACGGCCAGATAGCAATCAGCCCCAGCATTTT. Its protein is CASSPRPDSNQPQHF.

The V and J genes are TRBV5-1 and TRBJ1-1; TRBD1 matches 8 bases. With V trimmed by 0 bases and J by 6 bases, 13 bases remained unmatched. Germline CDR1 reads SGHRS; CDR2 reads YFSETQ. The CDR3 runs 17 residues. The CDR3 spells CASSLAQYRGSWAEAFF. CDR3 DNA: TGCGCCAGCAGCTTGGCCCAATACAGGGGGTCTTGGGCTGAAGCTTTCTTT.

This clone was counted a few times. The chain is built from TRBV19 and TRBJ1-1; TRBD1 is a possible D gene (6 bases). With 7 bases removed from V and 0 bases from J, the gap between germline ends came to 15 bases. CDR1 and CDR2 (germline): LNHDA, SQIVND (reference sequence). CDR3 length equals 15 residues. In DNA form, the CDR3 reads TGTGCCAGTACCAATCCCAGGGGCGTGAACACTGAAGCTTTCTTT. Protein product: CASTNPRGVNTEAFF.

The gene calls are TRBV5-4 and TRBJ1-4; 8 bases fit TRBD1. The CDR3 runs 15 residues. The V and J ends lost 5 bases and 6 bases, in that order; junction bases with no gene match: 9. Germline V gene sequence: CDR1 SGHNT, CDR2 YYREEE (reference sequence). The CDR3 spells CASRRQGARDEKLFF. As DNA, the CDR3 is TGTGCCAGCAGGCGTCAGGGGGCGAGGGATGAAAAACTGTTTTTT.

This sequence joins TRBV11-2 and TRBJ1-1; D not resolved. Germline V gives CDR1 SGHAT, CDR2 FQNNGV. The CDR3 totals 13 residues. V lost 3 bases to trimming and J lost 2 bases, with 7 bases between them. The CDR3 DNA reads as TGTGCCAGCAGCTTGCGTTCTAACACTGAAGCTTTCTTT. This translates into CASSLRSNTEAFF. Full variable domain (remainder filled in from reference TRBV11-2 and TRBJ1-1): EAGVAQSPRYKIIEKRQSVAFWCNPISGHATLYWYQQILGQGPKLLIQFQNNGVVDDSQLPKDRFSAERLKGVDSTLKIQPAKLEDSAVYLCASSLRSNTEAFFGQGTRLTVV.

This clone has a single count. The chain uses TRBV18 and TRBJ2-1; weak D call: TRBD2 (7 bases). V was shortened by 3 bases and J by 4 bases, with 13 bases between the two germline ends. CDR1 is KGHSH and CDR2 is LQKENI in the germline V gene. The CDR3 has 15 amino acids. In DNA form, the CDR3 reads TGTGCCAGCTCACCGTGGGGGGGCCCTTACAATGAGCAGTTCTTC. Its translation: CASSPWGGPYNEQFF.

The V gene is TRBV5-4, the J gene TRBJ2-3; TRBD2 matches 7 bases. This CDR3 is built from 15 residues. CDR1 SGHNT and CDR2 YYREEE come from the germline V gene (reference sequence). V dropped 0 bases and J dropped 1; count of bases not matched to a gene: 2. The CDR3 loop reads CASSLALAGTDTQYF. The CDR3 DNA sequence: TGTGCCAGCAGCTTGGCCCTAGCGGGCACAGATACGCAGTATTTT. Based on the CDR3 plus reference TRBV5-4 and TRBJ2-3, the full variable domain is ETGVTQSPTHLIKTRGQQVTLRCSSQSGHNTVSWYQQALGQGPQFIFQYYREEENGRGNFPPRFSGLQFPNYSSELNVNALELDDSALYLCASSLALAGTDTQYFGPGTRLTVL.

This chain links TRBV5-6 with TRBJ1-2; D may be TRBD1 (5 bases). This CDR3 comprises 16 residues. Germline CDR1 SGHDT, CDR2 YYEEEE. V lost 0 bases, J lost 2 bases, and 14 bases lay in between. The CDR3 DNA is TGTGCCAGCAGCTTGGGTGGGCAGGGTAGCAACTATGGCTACACCTTC. This gives the protein CASSLGGQGSNYGYTF. The full variable domain, with the rest looked up from reference TRBV5-6 and TRBJ1-2, is DAGVTQSPTHLIKTRGQQVTLRCSPKSGHDTVSWYQQALGQGPQFIFQYYEEEERQRGNFPDRFSGHQFPNYSSELNVNALLLGDSALYLCASSLGGQGSNYGYTFGSGTRLTVV.

The CDR3 DNA sequence: TGTGCCACCAGTCCCGGGAGTGGGAGCCTTACAGATACGCAGTATTTT. Protein sequence: CATSPGSGSLTDTQYF. The chain combines TRBV15 with TRBJ2-3; weak D call: TRBD2 (6 bases). The CDR3 contains 16 residues. V was shortened by 6 bases and J by 3 bases, with 19 bases between the two germline ends. Germline V gene lookup returns CDR1 LNHNV and CDR2 YYDKDF (reference sequence).

This chain connects TRBV6-6 to TRBJ2-7; 8 nucleotides align to TRBD1. CDR3 length: 14 amino acids. V lost 5 bases and J lost 2; bases outside the gene matches: 5. Per the germline V gene, CDR1 is MNHNY and CDR2 is SVGAGI (reference sequence). The CDR3 loop is CASSPPGQAYEQYF. CDR3 nucleotides: TGTGCCAGCAGTCCTCCGGGACAGGCCTACGAGCAGTACTTC.

This clone occurred a few times. The chain couples TRBV2 to TRBJ2-1; 10 nucleotides line up with TRBD2. CDR1 and CDR2 (germline): SNHLY, FYNNEI. The CDR3 contains 15 residues. After removal of 7 bases from V and 6 bases from J, the junction contained 9 bases not matched to a gene. CDR3 sequence: CASMRKGLASNEQFF. CDR3 bases: TGTGCCAGCATGCGAAAGGGACTAGCGTCCAATGAGCAGTTCTTC.

CDR3: CASSLGAWNTEAFF. The CDR3 coding sequence is TGCGCCAGCAGCTTGGGGGCATGGAACACTGAAGCTTTCTTT. The gene calls are TRBV5-1 and TRBJ1-1; D call uncertain. Germline assignment: CDR1 SGHRS and CDR2 YFSETQ. With 0 bases removed from V and 1 base from J, the gap between germline ends came to 7 bases. This CDR3 spans 14 amino acids.

This CDR3 reads CASSDPRDRDLEQYF. The CDR3 DNA reads as TGTGCCAGCAGTGATCCCAGGGACAGGGATTTAGAGCAGTACTTC. The chain combines TRBV25-1 with TRBJ2-7; 9 nucleotides agree with TRBD1. J was trimmed by 7 bases and V by 3 bases; bases with no gene match: 10. The CDR3 consists of 15 residues. The germline CDR1 and CDR2 sequences are MGHDK and SYGVNS.

The chain joins TRBV6-5 to TRBJ1-4; maybe TRBD1 (6 bases). The V gene lost 5 bases and the J gene lost 8 bases, with 18 bases spanning the gap. This CDR3 is built from 15 residues. Germline values: CDR1 MNHEY, CDR2 SVGAGI. CDR3 protein: CASSPTGIVGEKLFF. CDR3 nucleotides: TGTGCCAGCAGTCCCACAGGGATAGTAGGGGAAAAACTGTTTTTT.